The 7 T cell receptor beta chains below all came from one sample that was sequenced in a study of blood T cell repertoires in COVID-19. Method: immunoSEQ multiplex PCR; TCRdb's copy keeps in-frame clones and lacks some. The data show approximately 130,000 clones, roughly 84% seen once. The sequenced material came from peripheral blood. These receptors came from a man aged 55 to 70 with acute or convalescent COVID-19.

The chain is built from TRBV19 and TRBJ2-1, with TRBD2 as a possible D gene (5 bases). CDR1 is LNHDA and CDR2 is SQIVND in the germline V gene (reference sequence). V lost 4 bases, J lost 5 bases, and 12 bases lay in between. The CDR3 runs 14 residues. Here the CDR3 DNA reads TGTGCCAGTAGTAGGGAGCGGCCCGACAATGAGCAGTTCTTC. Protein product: CASSRERPDNEQFF.

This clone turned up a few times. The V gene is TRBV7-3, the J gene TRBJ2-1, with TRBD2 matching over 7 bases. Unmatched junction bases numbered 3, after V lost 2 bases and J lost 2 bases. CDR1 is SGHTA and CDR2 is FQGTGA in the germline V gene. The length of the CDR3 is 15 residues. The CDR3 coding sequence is TGTGCCAGCAGCTTAGCGGGAGAAGCCTACAATGAGCAGTTCTTC. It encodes CASSLAGEAYNEQFF.

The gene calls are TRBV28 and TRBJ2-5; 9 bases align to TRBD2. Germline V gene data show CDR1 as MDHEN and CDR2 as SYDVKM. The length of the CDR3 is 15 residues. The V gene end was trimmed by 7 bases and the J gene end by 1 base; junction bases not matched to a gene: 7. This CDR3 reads CASTEAGGGQETQYF. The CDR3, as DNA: TGTGCCAGCACTGAAGCGGGAGGAGGCCAAGAGACCCAGTACTTC.

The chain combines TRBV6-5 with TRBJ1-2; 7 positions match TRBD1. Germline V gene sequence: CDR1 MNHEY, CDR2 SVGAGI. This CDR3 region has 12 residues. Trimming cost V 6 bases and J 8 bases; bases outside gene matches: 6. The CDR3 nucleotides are TGTGCCAGCAGAAGCCGGACAGGCGGCTACACCTTC. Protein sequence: CASRSRTGGYTF.

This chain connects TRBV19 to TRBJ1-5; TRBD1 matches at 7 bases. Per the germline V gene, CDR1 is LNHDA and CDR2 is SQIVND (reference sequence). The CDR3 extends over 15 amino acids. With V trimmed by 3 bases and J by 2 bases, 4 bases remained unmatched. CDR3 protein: CASSMGTDRNQPQHF. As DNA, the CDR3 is TGTGCCAGTAGTATGGGGACAGATCGCAATCAGCCCCAGCATTTT.

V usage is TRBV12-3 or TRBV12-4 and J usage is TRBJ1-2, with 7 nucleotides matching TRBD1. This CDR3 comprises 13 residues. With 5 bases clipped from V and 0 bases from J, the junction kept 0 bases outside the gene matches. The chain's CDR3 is CASSGTANYGYTF. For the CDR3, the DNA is TGTGCCAGCAGTGGGACAGCTAACTATGGCTACACCTTC.

The CDR3 DNA is TGTGCCATACGGACAGGGGGCGACTATGGCTACACCTTC. Translated, it gives CAIRTGGDYGYTF. The chain joins TRBV2 to TRBJ1-2; 11 bases fit TRBD1. This CDR3 region has 13 residues. The germline V gene has CDR1 SNHLY and CDR2 FYNNEI. The junction had 4 bases not matched to a gene; V was cut back by 10 bases and J by 3 bases.